These T cell receptor beta chains were read from a single sample in a study of vaccination and CD4 T cells after COVID-19. Via MiXCR, TCRdb re-called the PCR reads, giving one row per CDR3 protein. The sample carries over 15,000 distinct CDR3 sequences, 45% to 55% recorded once. For these receptors, no antigen is known. The sequenced sample was CD4+ T cells from blood, cultured in vitro, obtained before SARS-CoV-2 vaccination. All receptors derive from a human donor who had recovered from COVID-19. Each CDR3 is given with its conserved first and last residue. The D gene is left open where the match is weak. Clone size is not always given. Where it is, it says once, few, many or a class for expanded clones.

clone size: .
J gene: TRBJ1-5
V gene: TRBV7-2
D gene: .
CDR3 protein: CASSLGGTTNQPQHF
CDR3 DNA: TGTGCCAGCAGCTTAGGTGGGACCACCAATCAGCCCCAGCATTTT

clone size: .
J gene: TRBJ1-5
V gene: TRBV6-1
D gene: .
CDR3 protein: CASRERTGNQPQHF
CDR3 DNA: TGTGCCAGCAGGGAAAGGACGGGCAATCAGCCCCAGCATTTT

clone size: once
J gene: TRBJ1-1
V gene: TRBV6-1
D gene: .
CDR3 protein: CATEYRANTEAFF
CDR3 DNA: TGTGCCACAGAATATAGGGCGAACACTGAAGCTTTCTTT

clone size: once
J gene: TRBJ2-7
V gene: TRBV27
D gene: TRBD2
CDR3 protein: CASSARERGVSYEQYF
CDR3 DNA: TGTGCCAGCAGTGCCCGGGAGCGGGGGGTCTCCTACGAGCAGTACTTC

clone size: .
J gene: TRBJ1-2
V gene: TRBV19
D gene: .
CDR3 protein: CASSIDSNYGYTF
CDR3 DNA: TGTGCCAGTAGTATCGACAGCAACTATGGCTACACCTTC

clone size: .
J gene: TRBJ1-2
V gene: TRBV12-3/TRBV12-4
D gene: .
CDR3 protein: CASSLSGDGYTF
CDR3 DNA: TGTGCCAGCAGTTTGAGCGGGGATGGCTACACCTTC

clone size: few
J gene: TRBJ1-6
V gene: TRBV20-1
D gene: .
CDR3 protein: CSARPQAGGNSPLHF
CDR3 DNA: TGCAGTGCCCGACCACAGGCGGGGGGGAATTCACCCCTCCACTTT

clone size: few
J gene: TRBJ1-6
V gene: TRBV4-1
D gene: .
CDR3 protein: CASSQDGFANSPLHF
CDR3 DNA: TGCGCCAGCAGCCAAGATGGGTTCGCTAATTCACCCCTCCACTTT

clone size: .
J gene: TRBJ2-1
V gene: TRBV6-1
D gene: .
CDR3 protein: CASSVASGMGNEQFF
CDR3 DNA: TGTGCCAGCAGTGTGGCAAGCGGAATGGGAAATGAGCAGTTCTTC

clone size: .
J gene: TRBJ2-3
V gene: TRBV11-3
D gene: .
CDR3 protein: CASSKGASTDTQYF
CDR3 DNA: TGTGCCAGCAGCAAAGGGGCTAGCACAGATACGCAGTATTTT

clone size: .
J gene: TRBJ1-3
V gene: TRBV28
D gene: .
CDR3 protein: CASSLQGAGNTIYF
CDR3 DNA: TGTGCCAGCAGTTTACAGGGAGCTGGAAACACCATATATTTT

clone size: .
J gene: TRBJ2-5
V gene: TRBV2
D gene: TRBD2
CDR3 protein: CASQFERSGRLRETQYF
CDR3 DNA: TGTGCCAGCCAATTCGAACGTAGCGGGAGACTTCGAGAGACCCAGTACTTC

clone size: .
J gene: TRBJ1-6
V gene: TRBV19
D gene: .
CDR3 protein: CASRTIGDSGSPLHF
CDR3 DNA: TGTGCCAGTAGGACAATCGGGGATTCTGGGTCACCCCTCCACTTT

clone size: .
J gene: TRBJ2-1
V gene: TRBV6-4
D gene: TRBD2
CDR3 protein: CASSDVGGGMYNEQFF
CDR3 DNA: TGTGCCAGCAGTGATGTTGGCGGGGGGATGTACAATGAGCAGTTCTTC

clone size: few
J gene: TRBJ2-2
V gene: TRBV20-1
D gene: TRBD2
CDR3 protein: CSANSGENTGELFF
CDR3 DNA: TGCAGTGCTAACAGCGGGGAGAACACCGGGGAGCTGTTTTTT

clone size: .
J gene: TRBJ1-1
V gene: TRBV5-4
D gene: .
CDR3 protein: CASSLDGRQNTEAFF
CDR3 DNA: TGTGCCAGCAGCTTGGATGGGCGGCAGAACACTGAAGCTTTCTTT

clone size: few
J gene: TRBJ1-5
V gene: TRBV25-1
D gene: .
CDR3 protein: CASSESWGQPQHF
CDR3 DNA: TGTGCCAGCAGTGAATCGTGGGGACAGCCCCAGCATTTT

clone size: .
J gene: TRBJ2-5
V gene: TRBV7-6
D gene: .
CDR3 protein: CASSLVGSGETQYF
CDR3 DNA: TGTGCCAGCAGCTTAGTCGGGAGCGGGGAGACCCAGTACTTC

clone size: .
J gene: TRBJ1-1
V gene: TRBV6-1
D gene: .
CDR3 protein: CASSGEVGNTEAFF
CDR3 DNA: TGTGCCAGCAGTGGGGAGGTGGGGAACACTGAAGCTTTCTTT

clone size: .
J gene: TRBJ1-5
V gene: TRBV7-8
D gene: .
CDR3 protein: CASSSEQGNQPQHF
CDR3 DNA: TGTGCCAGCAGCTCAGAACAGGGTAATCAGCCCCAGCATTTT

clone size: few
J gene: TRBJ1-1
V gene: TRBV11-2
D gene: .
CDR3 protein: CASSLNRQAFF
CDR3 DNA: TGTGCCAGCAGCTTAAACAGACAAGCTTTCTTT

clone size: once
J gene: TRBJ2-3
V gene: TRBV10-1
D gene: TRBD2
CDR3 protein: CASSLGLAGGLADTRYF
CDR3 DNA: TGCGCCAGCAGCCTGGGGCTAGCGGGGGGGCTAGCAGATACGCGGTATTTT

clone size: .
J gene: TRBJ2-5
V gene: TRBV5-4
D gene: .
CDR3 protein: CASSLESVQETQYF
CDR3 DNA: TGTGCCAGCAGCTTGGAGAGCGTACAAGAGACCCAGTACTTC

clone size: .
J gene: TRBJ2-7
V gene: TRBV5-4
D gene: .
CDR3 protein: CASSPWGGGEYEQYF
CDR3 DNA: TGTGCCAGCAGCCCCTGGGGCGGGGGCGAGTACGAGCAGTACTTC

clone size: .
J gene: TRBJ1-1
V gene: TRBV11-2
D gene: .
CDR3 protein: CASSSRLVRNEAFF
CDR3 DNA: TGTGCCAGCAGCTCCAGACTCGTGAGAAATGAAGCTTTCTTT

clone size: few
J gene: TRBJ1-6
V gene: TRBV6-1
D gene: .
CDR3 protein: CASSEAVAGRGPYNSPLHF
CDR3 DNA: TGTGCCAGCAGTGAAGCGGTGGCAGGGAGGGGACCCTATAATTCACCCCTCCACTTT

clone size: few
J gene: TRBJ1-2
V gene: TRBV19
D gene: .
CDR3 protein: CASSLQTSNYGYTF
CDR3 DNA: TGTGCCAGTAGTTTACAGACATCTAACTATGGCTACACCTTC

clone size: .
J gene: TRBJ1-1
V gene: TRBV20-1
D gene: .
CDR3 protein: CSASRGGQMNTEAFF
CDR3 DNA: TGCAGTGCTAGCCGTGGTGGTCAGATGAACACTGAAGCTTTCTTT

clone size: few
J gene: TRBJ1-2
V gene: TRBV28
D gene: .
CDR3 protein: CASTGQNYGYTF
CDR3 DNA: TGTGCCAGCACCGGACAGAACTATGGCTACACCTTC

clone size: .
J gene: TRBJ1-1
V gene: TRBV6-5
D gene: .
CDR3 protein: CASSFRGPNTEAFF
CDR3 DNA: TGTGCCAGCAGTTTCAGGGGCCCCAACACTGAAGCTTTCTTT